Below are 11 T cell receptor beta chains sequenced from a single sample in a study of blood T cell repertoires in COVID-19. Profiled with immunoSEQ multiplex PCR; TCRdb holds only in-frame clones, not every one. Among roughly 300,000 clones listed, approximately 87% were seen once. Material for sequencing was PBMCs or T cells enriched from blood (not recorded which). These receptors were collected from a woman in her thirties who had recovered from COVID-19.

About this clone: Without the conserved terminal phenylalanine or tryptophan, this CDR3 likely stems from a read error. The DNA is left out, because the CDR3 cannot be placed on it with certainty; the CDR3 is given as TCRdb lists it. The rearrangement joins TRBV23-1 to TRBJ2-6; the D call in the table, TRBD2, was not verified against the DNA. TRBV23-1 is an open reading frame whose function is uncertain. The CDR3 contains 11 residues when both ends are counted. The CDR3 here is CASSPGLAENE.

The chain is built from TRBV5-1 and TRBJ1-2; D not resolved. Germline V gives CDR1 SGHRS, CDR2 YFSETQ. V lost 2 bases and J 8 bases, leaving 13 bases between the germline ends. This CDR3 has 13 residues. CDR3 sequence: CASSFPGLRGYTF. CDR3 DNA sequence: TGCGCCAGCAGCTTCCCGGGTCTGCGGGGCTACACCTTC.

This rearrangement joins TRBV27 to TRBJ2-3; 11 bases line up with TRBD2. V dropped 6 bases and J dropped 1; count of bases not matched to a gene: 3. Per germline, CDR1 MNHEY and CDR2 SMNVEV (reference sequence). The CDR3 loop spans 15 amino acids. The CDR3 loop is CASRYSGGGTDTQYF. The CDR3, as DNA: TGTGCCAGCAGATATAGCGGGGGGGGCACAGATACGCAGTATTTT.

On this clone: At the DNA level, this CDR3 is encoded by other sequences in the same sample as well. This chain joins TRBV7-2 and TRBJ2-1, with 10 bases identical to TRBD2. Germline values: CDR1 SGHTA, CDR2 FQGNSA. V trimming: 5 bases; J trimming: 3 bases; junction bases outside the gene matches: 4. There are 15 residues in the CDR3. The CDR3 nucleotides are TGTGCCAGCAGCCCTGGGACTAGCGTCTACAATGAGCAGTTCTTC. It codes for CASSPGTSVYNEQFF.

V and J are TRBV6-1 and TRBJ1-1, with 7 bases aligning to TRBD1. The V gene end was trimmed by 2 bases and the J gene end by 8 bases; junction bases not matched to a gene: 11. Germline values: CDR1 MNHNS, CDR2 SASEGT. The CDR3 totals 15 residues. CDR3 sequence (DNA): TGTGCCAGCAGTGAAACTTGGCAGGGGGGCACCGAAGCTTTCTTT. Translated: CASSETWQGGTEAFF.

This clone came up a few times. This chain joins TRBV24-1 and TRBJ2-1, with D hard to call. The V gene's germline CDR1 is KGHDR and CDR2 SFDVKD. V was shortened by 1 base and J by 6 bases, with 15 bases between the two germline ends. This CDR3 has 16 residues. The CDR3 here is CATSDFSRRAGNEQFF. CDR3 bases: TGTGCCACCAGTGATTTCAGCCGGCGTGCAGGCAATGAGCAGTTCTTC.

The genes are TRBV7-9 and TRBJ2-5; no definite D call. CDR3 length: 14 amino acids. The V gene lost 7 bases and the J gene lost 5 bases, with 17 bases spanning the gap. The germline CDR1 and CDR2 sequences are SEHNR and FQNEAQ (reference sequence). The CDR3 sequence: CASTPIGALETQYF. The CDR3 DNA is TGTGCCAGCACCCCAATCGGTGCCCTCGAGACCCAGTACTTC.

The chain couples TRBV2 to TRBJ1-2; TRBD1 agrees at 8 bases. Trimming took 6 bases from V and 3 from J; bases not matched to a gene: 9. Germline V gives CDR1 SNHLY, CDR2 FYNNEI. The CDR3 is 15 residues long. The CDR3 here is CASRPRQGFDYGYTF. The DNA of the CDR3 is TGTGCCAGCAGACCCAGACAGGGGTTCGACTATGGCTACACCTTC.

The count of this clone is one. This chain connects TRBV13 to TRBJ2-3; maybe TRBD1 (7 bases). Germline values: CDR1 PRHDT, CDR2 FYEKMQ (reference sequence). The CDR3 is made up of 16 amino acids. V lost 5 bases to trimming and J lost 4 bases, with 19 bases between them. CDR3 sequence (DNA): TGTGCCAGCAGCCGTACCGCGGGACAGTGGGCAGATACGCAGTATTTT. It yields the protein CASSRTAGQWADTQYF.

The chain links TRBV4-2 to TRBJ1-2; 12 bases map to TRBD1. Germline V gene lookup returns CDR1 LGHNA and CDR2 YNFKEQ. This CDR3 spans 15 amino acids. Losses at the gene ends were 0 bases for V and 7 bases for J; bases not matched to a gene: 3. CDR3 DNA sequence: TGTGCCAGCAGCCAAGACCGGGACAGGGGGCCTGGCTACACCTTC. Encoded protein: CASSQDRDRGPGYTF.

The rearrangement links TRBV6-5 to TRBJ1-1; D gene unclear. The germline CDR1 and CDR2 sequences are MNHEY and SVGAGI. The length of the CDR3 is 12 residues. The V end was cut by 8 bases, the J end by 1 base, with 8 bases between. CDR3 loop: CASGSGNTEAFF. In nucleotides, the CDR3 is TGTGCCAGCGGCTCAGGGAACACTGAAGCTTTCTTT.